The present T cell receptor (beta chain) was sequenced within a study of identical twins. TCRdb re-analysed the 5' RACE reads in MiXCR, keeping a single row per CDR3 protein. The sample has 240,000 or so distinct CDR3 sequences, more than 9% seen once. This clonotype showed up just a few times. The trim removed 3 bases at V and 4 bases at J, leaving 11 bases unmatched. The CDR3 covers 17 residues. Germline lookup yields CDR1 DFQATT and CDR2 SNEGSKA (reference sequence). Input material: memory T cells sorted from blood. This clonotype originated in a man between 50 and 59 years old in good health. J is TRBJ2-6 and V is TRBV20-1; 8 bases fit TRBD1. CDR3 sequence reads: CSASGATGVSGANVLTF. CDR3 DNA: TGCAGTGCTAGTGGTGCGACAGGGGTATCCGGGGCCAACGTCCTGACTTTC.